Shown below are 19 T cell receptor beta chains from a single sample sequenced in a study of neurological immune-mediated disorders (dated by TCRdb to 2018 to 2020). Receptor libraries were prepared by 5' RACE. The sequencer was an Illumina HiSeq 2500. TCRdb handled the public reads itself, with Q25 trimming in fastp and clone calling in MiXCR, and kept productive beta chains. Rows merge per CDR3 protein into single entries with the most common DNA and genes. This sample has 36,000 or so distinct CDR3 sequences in its table, and 10% to 13% of those were observed once. The biggest ten clones account for about 7% of the sample. Sequenced material: PBMCs. The receptors were gathered from a woman between 25 and 40 years old with HTLV-1-associated myelopathy (HAM/TSP).

This clonotype was observed at least ten times. V gene TRBV20-1 combines with J gene TRBJ2-1, with TRBD1 identical over 7 bases. Germline values: CDR1 DFQATT, CDR2 SNEGSKA (reference sequence). V was pared by 5 bases and J by 3 bases, with 7 bases of the junction left unmatched. CDR3 size: 14 residues. The CDR3 is CSAVGQTIYNEQFF. In nucleotides, the CDR3 is TGCAGTGCTGTGGGACAGACCATCTACAATGAGCAGTTCTTC.

This clonotype appeared many times. The chain links TRBV5-1 to TRBJ2-3; D gene unclear. The CDR3 runs to 19 residues. Between the trimmed V and J ends, which lost 4 bases and 0 bases, there was a span of 24 bases. Germline V gene sequence: CDR1 SGHRS, CDR2 YFSETQ. The CDR3 loop reads CASSRPLVWSERSTDTQYF. The CDR3 DNA follows: TGCGCCAGCAGCAGACCCCTGGTGTGGAGCGAACGCAGCACAGATACGCAGTATTTT.

This clonotype has ten or more counts. V is TRBV24-1 and J is TRBJ2-1; D may be TRBD2 (6 bases). V lost 4 bases and J 10 bases, leaving 13 bases between the germline ends. From germline, CDR1 is KGHDR and CDR2 SFDVKD. The CDR3 is 13 amino acids. CDR3 amino acids: CATSDWRGREQFF. The CDR3 DNA sequence: TGTGCCACCAGTGACTGGAGAGGGAGGGAGCAGTTCTTC.

This clonotype was recorded many times. This chain joins TRBV29-1 and TRBJ2-2; possibly TRBD1 or TRBD2 for D (5 bases each). V shed 7 bases and J shed 1 base, with 10 bases lying between them. CDR1 and CDR2 from the germline V gene are SQVTM and ANQGSEA. The CDR3 contains 13 residues. CDR3: CSARDGNTGELFF. In nucleotides, the CDR3 is TGCAGCGCACGGGACGGGAACACCGGGGAGCTGTTTTTT.

This clonotype was observed many times. The chain employs TRBV7-2 and TRBJ2-3; D perhaps matches TRBD1 (6 bases). From germline, CDR1 is SGHTA and CDR2 FQGNSA. V lost 4 bases to trimming and J lost 2 bases, with 13 bases between them. The length of the CDR3 is 15 residues. The CDR3 here is CASSWGQRITDTQYF. The DNA for the CDR3 is TGTGCCAGCAGCTGGGGGCAGCGGATCACAGATACGCAGTATTTT.

This clonotype was counted at least ten times. This CDR3 is CASSLGVTSSGNTIYF. For the CDR3, the DNA is TGTGCCAGCAGCTTAGGTGTCACATCCTCTGGAAACACCATATATTTT. This chain joins TRBV7-9 and TRBJ1-3; D is ambiguous. The germline V gene encodes CDR1 SEHNR and CDR2 FQNEAQ (reference sequence). This CDR3 has 16 amino acids. V lost 1 base and J 0 bases, leaving 10 bases between the germline ends.

This clonotype was detected many times. The J gene is TRBJ1-1, the V gene TRBV4-2; 7 positions agree with TRBD1. Germline V gene sequence: CDR1 LGHNA, CDR2 YNFKEQ. The CDR3 has 17 residues. V was clipped by 4 bases and J by 0 bases; unmatched bases: 11. The CDR3 DNA reads TGTGCCAGCAGCCGGGCCACAGGGGAGGTCATGAACACTGAAGCTTTCTTT. Amino acid sequence: CASSRATGEVMNTEAFF.

This clonotype has a count of ten or more. V usage is TRBV20-1 and J usage is TRBJ2-3; D not resolved. In germline, CDR1 is DFQATT, CDR2 SNEGSKA (reference sequence). This CDR3 has 13 amino acids. V was cut by 0 bases and J by 0 bases, with 4 bases left in between. CDR3 sequence: CSARDKSTDTQYF. DNA of the CDR3: TGCAGTGCTAGAGACAAAAGCACAGATACGCAGTATTTT.

At least ten counts were recorded for this clonotype. The V and J genes are TRBV20-1 and TRBJ2-2; perhaps TRBD2 as D (6 bases). This CDR3 has 13 amino acids. Germline V CDR1 and CDR2: DFQATT, SNEGSKA (reference sequence). The V end was cut by 3 bases, the J end by 6 bases, with 11 bases between. CDR3 DNA sequence: TGCAGTGCTAGTGTCAGGGAGGCCGGGGAGCTGTTTTTT. It codes for CSASVREAGELFF.

This clonotype was observed at least ten times. The chain carries TRBV5-5 and TRBJ2-1; the D gene could be TRBD1 or TRBD2 (6 bases each). The V gene lost 1 base and the J gene lost 6 bases, with 14 bases spanning the gap. Looked up from germline, CDR1 is SGHKS and CDR2 is YYEKEE (reference sequence). CDR3 length: 15 residues. The CDR3 coding sequence is TGTGCCAGCAGCTTGCCCGGGGGCAGGGGCAATGAGCAGTTCTTC. Its translation is CASSLPGGRGNEQFF.

The V call is TRBV6-6, the J call TRBJ2-2; TRBD1 or TRBD2 may be the D gene (5 bases each). V lost 5 bases and J 9 bases, leaving 16 bases between the germline ends. The CDR3 is made up of 14 amino acids. Germline values: CDR1 MNHNY, CDR2 SVGAGI (reference sequence). This chain's CDR3 is CASSSQGESRELFF. The DNA of the CDR3 is TGTGCCAGCAGTAGCCAAGGGGAGTCCCGGGAGCTGTTTTTT.

This clonotype has a count of ten or more. The gene calls are TRBV20-1 and TRBJ1-4; possible D gene TRBD1, 6 bases. The V and J ends lost 1 base and 5 bases respectively, with 8 bases between them. From germline, CDR1 is DFQATT and CDR2 SNEGSKA (reference sequence). The CDR3 is 13 residues long. CDR3 DNA sequence: TGCAGTGCTAGAGGGCAGGGGAATGAAAAACTGTTTTTT. Translated, it gives CSARGQGNEKLFF.

This clonotype appeared a few times. The chain links TRBV19 to TRBJ2-3, with D perhaps TRBD2 (5 bases). Germline CDR1 and CDR2: LNHDA and SQIVND (reference sequence). This CDR3 has 13 residues. V shed 6 bases and J shed 3 bases, with 10 bases lying between them. Here the CDR3 reads CASSGVATDTQYF. CDR3 DNA: TGTGCCAGTAGCGGGGTTGCGACAGATACGCAGTATTTT.

Note on this clonotype: An end of the junction does not agree with germline; a read error may underlie this. The V and J genes are TRBV20-1 and TRBJ1-2; TRBD1 agrees at 7 bases. The CDR3 totals 15 residues. Germline V lookup: CDR1 DFQATT, CDR2 SNEGSKA (reference sequence). CDR3 DNA sequence: TGCAGTGTTAGAGCCGGGCAGGGGGTCATCTATGGCTACACCTTC. It codes for CSVRAGQGVIYGYTF.

This clonotype was recorded at least ten times. The chain couples TRBV20-1 to TRBJ1-2, with TRBD1 matching over 7 bases. The CDR3 sequence is 13 residues long. J was trimmed by 5 bases and V by 3 bases; bases with no gene match: 6. The germline V gene encodes CDR1 DFQATT and CDR2 SNEGSKA (reference sequence). This chain's CDR3 is CSARGQPHYGYTF. CDR3 sequence (DNA): TGCAGTGCTAGGGGACAGCCCCATTATGGCTACACCTTC.

This clonotype has ten or more counts. V and J are TRBV10-1 and TRBJ1-5; no firm D call. Trimming left V 4 bases short and J 4 bases short, with 8 bases between. In germline, CDR1 is WNHNN, CDR2 SYGVQD (reference sequence). CDR3 length: 13 amino acids. The CDR3 here is CASSARGNQPQHF. CDR3 bases: TGCGCCAGCAGTGCCCGGGGAAATCAGCCCCAGCATTTT.

In its sample, this clonotype was seen many times. The V call is TRBV6-1, the J call TRBJ1-5; no firm D call. This CDR3 is built from 14 residues. V lost 5 bases and J lost 6, with 14 bases in between. Germline-derived CDR1 and CDR2 are MNHNS and SASEGT. CDR3 sequence (DNA): TGTGCCAGCAGTTACGCCCCTCGCGGTCAGCCCCAGCATTTT. Encoded protein: CASSYAPRGQPQHF.

In its sample, this clonotype was seen many times. The rearrangement uses TRBV10-3 and TRBJ2-4; D may match TRBD1 or TRBD2 (5 bases each). The ends were cut back, 6 bases at V and 2 bases at J, with 11 bases in the middle. CDR3 length equals 14 residues. Germline V lookup: CDR1 ENHRY, CDR2 SYGVKD. The CDR3 protein is CAIRQDLTKNIQYF. In nucleotides, the CDR3 is TGTGCCATCAGACAGGACTTGACCAAAAACATTCAGTACTTC.

This clonotype came up a few times. This chain joins TRBV29-1 and TRBJ1-3, with no clear D. CDR3 size: 12 residues. The germline V gene has CDR1 SQVTM and CDR2 ANQGSEA. CDR3 region: CTAAGSGNTIYF. The CDR3 DNA reads TGCACCGCTGCGGGGTCTGGAAACACCATATATTTT.